This is a list of T cell receptor beta chains from one sample in a study of blood T cell repertoires in COVID-19. Profiled with immunoSEQ multiplex PCR; TCRdb holds only in-frame clones, not every one. The sample lists under 200,000 clones; over 65% were seen once. The sequencing sample was made of peripheral blood. The receptors shown here come from a man aged 55 to 70 with acute or convalescent COVID-19. Each CDR3 is given with its conserved first and last residue. Each record gives: clone size, J gene, D gene, V gene, CDR3 protein, CDR3 DNA. A D gene is named only where the DNA matches it firmly. The size of a clone is reported for some rows only, either as once, few or many, or as a class for expanded clones.

abundance: NA; j_gene: TRBJ1-1; d_gene: TRBD1; v_gene: TRBV29-1; CDR3aa: CSVEDRGYTEAFF; CDR3nt: TGCAGCGTTGAGGACAGGGGGTATACTGAAGCTTTCTTT
abundance: NA; j_gene: TRBJ2-5; d_gene: NA; v_gene: TRBV24-1; CDR3aa: CATSDAGETQYF; CDR3nt: TGTGCCACCAGTGACGCAGGGGAGACCCAGTACTTC
abundance: NA; j_gene: TRBJ1-1; d_gene: NA; v_gene: TRBV19; CDR3aa: CASRTSGANTEAFF; CDR3nt: TGTGCCAGTAGGACGTCAGGTGCGAACACTGAAGCTTTCTTT
abundance: NA; j_gene: TRBJ2-7; d_gene: NA; v_gene: TRBV19; CDR3aa: CASSIGTAFSYEQYF; CDR3nt: TGTGCCAGTAGTATAGGTACAGCATTCTCCTACGAGCAGTACTTC
abundance: NA; j_gene: TRBJ1-1; d_gene: NA; v_gene: TRBV5-6; CDR3aa: CASSLGGNTEAFF; CDR3nt: TGTGCCAGCAGCTTGGGCGGGAACACTGAAGCTTTCTTT
abundance: NA; j_gene: TRBJ2-7; d_gene: NA; v_gene: TRBV2; CDR3aa: CASKTDNYEQYF; CDR3nt: TGTGCCAGCAAAACGGACAACTACGAGCAGTACTTC
abundance: NA; j_gene: TRBJ1-6; d_gene: TRBD1; v_gene: TRBV28; CDR3aa: CASSLWGTGGDSPLHF; CDR3nt: TGTGCCAGCAGTTTATGGGGGACAGGGGGCGATTCACCCCTCCACTTT
abundance: NA; j_gene: TRBJ2-2; d_gene: TRBD2; v_gene: TRBV2; CDR3aa: CATMVAGGTGELFF; CDR3nt: TGTGCCACCATGGTAGCGGGGGGCACCGGGGAGCTGTTTTTT
abundance: NA; j_gene: TRBJ1-1; d_gene: NA; v_gene: TRBV30; CDR3aa: CAWANRNTEAFF; CDR3nt: TGTGCCTGGGCCAACAGGAACACTGAAGCTTTCTTT
abundance: once; j_gene: TRBJ2-2; d_gene: NA; v_gene: TRBV2; CDR3aa: CASSELPGGTGELFF; CDR3nt: TGTGCCAGCAGTGAATTGCCAGGGGGGACCGGGGAGCTGTTTTTT